Listed here is a single TCR beta chain. There were 200,000 CFSE-labeled responder cells plated together with 200,000 irradiated, violet-dye-labeled stimulator cells. Both CD3+CD4+ and CD3+CD8+ responders that were proliferating and CFSE-low underwent sorting after the reaction. V dropped 1 base and J dropped 4 bases, with 10 bases sitting between them. Germline V gives CDR1 SEHNR, CDR2 FQNEAQ (reference sequence). This CDR3 comprises 15 residues. The data were obtained in a study of graft-versus-host responses after intestinal transplantation. Generated by immunoSEQ multiplex PCR, the TCRdb table keeps only in-frame clones and is missing some. The sample lists about 14,000 clones, roughly 32% occurring once.

The chain employs TRBV7-9 and TRBJ2-2; perhaps TRBD1 as D (6 bases). Sequenced here: alloreactive CD8+ T cells from a mixed lymphocyte reaction culture, sampled before intestinal transplant. Sample subset: CFSE-low proliferating T cells sorted from roughly 6-day pre-transplant mixed lymphocyte reaction (GvH or HvG direction). The source of this sequence is a human patient who received an intestinal transplant. DNA for the CDR3: TGTGCCAGCAGCTTAGTAGCAGGGGTCACCGGGGAGCTGTTTTTT. Amino acids: CASSLVAGVTGELFF.